This T cell receptor (beta chain) was obtained from a study of chemoradiotherapy in HPV16-positive cancers. On the study more broadly: Functional T-cell assays on a couple of HPV16-positive patients' cells defined candidate HPV-specific clones and common TCR motifs. Findings of the study overall: HPV-responsive T-cell expansion during chemoradiotherapy was linked to improved recurrence-free survival in HPV16-positive patients. Candidate HPV-specific clones and E7-related TCR motifs grew in tumor during treatment.

The method was immunoSEQ multiplex PCR; TCRdb's version includes in-frame clones alone and lacks a portion of them. Among over 10,000 clones listed, roughly four fifths were seen once. This CDR3 has 15 amino acids. Trimming removed 6 bases from V and 8 bases from J; junction bases left unmatched: 15. Germline CDR1 and CDR2: MNHEY and SMNVEV (reference sequence). Repeated repertoire sampling spanned the course of chemoradiotherapy. To note about this clone: The target antigen is unknown.

Sample acquisition took place from a patient who underwent chemoradiotherapy. The V gene is TRBV27, the J gene TRBJ2-7; 8 bases agree with TRBD1. This receptor was obtained from a human donor with HPV-associated anogenital cancer. CDR3 in amino acids: CASRKTGTGFFKQYF. The CDR3, as DNA: TGTGCCAGCAGAAAAACCGGGACAGGATTCTTTAAGCAGTACTTC.